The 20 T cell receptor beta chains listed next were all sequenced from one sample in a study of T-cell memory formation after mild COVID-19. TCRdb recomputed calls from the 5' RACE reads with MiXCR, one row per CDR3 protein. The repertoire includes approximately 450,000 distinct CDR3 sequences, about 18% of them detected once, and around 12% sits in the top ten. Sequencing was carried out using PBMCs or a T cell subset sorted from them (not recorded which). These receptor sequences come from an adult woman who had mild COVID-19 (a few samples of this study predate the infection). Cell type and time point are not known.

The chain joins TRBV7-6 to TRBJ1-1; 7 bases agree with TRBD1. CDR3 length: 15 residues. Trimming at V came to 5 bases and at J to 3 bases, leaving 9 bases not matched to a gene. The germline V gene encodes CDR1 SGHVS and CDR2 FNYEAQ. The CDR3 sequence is CASSRSQGQYTEAFF. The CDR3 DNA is TGTGCCAGCAGCCGATCCCAGGGACAGTACACTGAAGCTTTCTTT.

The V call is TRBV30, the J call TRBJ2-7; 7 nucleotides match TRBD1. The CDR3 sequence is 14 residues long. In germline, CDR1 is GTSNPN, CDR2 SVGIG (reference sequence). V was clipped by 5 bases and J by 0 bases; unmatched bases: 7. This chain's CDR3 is CAWHRQGGSYEQYF. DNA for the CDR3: TGTGCCTGGCATAGACAGGGTGGCTCCTACGAGCAGTACTTC.

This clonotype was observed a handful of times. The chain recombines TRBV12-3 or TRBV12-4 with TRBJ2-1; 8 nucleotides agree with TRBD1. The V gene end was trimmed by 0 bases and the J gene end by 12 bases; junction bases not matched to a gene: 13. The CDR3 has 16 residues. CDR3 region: CASSLAQGATRDLQFF. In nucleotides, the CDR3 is TGTGCCAGCAGTTTAGCGCAGGGGGCCACCCGGGACTTGCAGTTCTTC.

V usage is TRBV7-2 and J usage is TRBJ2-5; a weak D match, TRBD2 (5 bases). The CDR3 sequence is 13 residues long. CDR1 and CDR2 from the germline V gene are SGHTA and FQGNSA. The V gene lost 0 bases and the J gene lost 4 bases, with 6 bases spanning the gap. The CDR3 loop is CASSLARGETQYF. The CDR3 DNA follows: TGTGCCAGCAGCTTAGCCCGGGGAGAGACCCAGTACTTC.

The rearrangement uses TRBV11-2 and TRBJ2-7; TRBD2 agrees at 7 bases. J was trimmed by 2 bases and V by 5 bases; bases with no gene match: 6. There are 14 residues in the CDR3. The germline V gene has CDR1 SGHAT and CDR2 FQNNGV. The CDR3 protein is CASSLPAGAYEQYF. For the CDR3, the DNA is TGTGCCAGCAGCCTCCCCGCGGGGGCCTACGAGCAGTACTTC.

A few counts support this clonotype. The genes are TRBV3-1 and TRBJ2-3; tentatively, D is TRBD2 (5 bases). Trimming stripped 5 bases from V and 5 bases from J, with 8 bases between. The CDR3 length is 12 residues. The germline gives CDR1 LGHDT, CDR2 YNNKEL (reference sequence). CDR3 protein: CASSYGEDTQYF. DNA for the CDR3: TGTGCCAGCAGCTACGGGGAAGATACGCAGTATTTT.

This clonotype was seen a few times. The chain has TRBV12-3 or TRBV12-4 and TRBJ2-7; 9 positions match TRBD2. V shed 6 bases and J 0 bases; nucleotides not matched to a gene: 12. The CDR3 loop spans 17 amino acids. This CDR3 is CASSTRKREAISYEQYF. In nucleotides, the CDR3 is TGTGCCAGCAGCACTCGGAAGCGGGAGGCCATCTCCTACGAGCAGTACTTC.

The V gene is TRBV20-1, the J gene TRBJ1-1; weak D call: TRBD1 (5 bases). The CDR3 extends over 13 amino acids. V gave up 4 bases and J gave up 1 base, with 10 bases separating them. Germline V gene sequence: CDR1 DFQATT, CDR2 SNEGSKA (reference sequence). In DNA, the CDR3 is TGCAGTGCTACTCAGGGAGAGAACACTGAAGCTTTCTTT. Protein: CSATQGENTEAFF.

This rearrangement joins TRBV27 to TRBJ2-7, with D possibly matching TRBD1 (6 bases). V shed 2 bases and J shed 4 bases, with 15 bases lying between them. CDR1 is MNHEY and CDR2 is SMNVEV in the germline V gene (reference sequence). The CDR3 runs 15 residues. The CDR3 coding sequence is TGTGCCAGCAGTTTAACCGGGACAAACTTTTACGAGCAGTACTTC. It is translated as CASSLTGTNFYEQYF.

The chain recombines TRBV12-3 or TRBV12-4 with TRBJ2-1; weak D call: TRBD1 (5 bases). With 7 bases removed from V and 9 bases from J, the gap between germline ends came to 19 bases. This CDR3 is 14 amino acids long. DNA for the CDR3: TGTGCCAGCACTTTTCACCGAAGGGGAAGTGAGCAGTTCTTC. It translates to CASTFHRRGSEQFF.

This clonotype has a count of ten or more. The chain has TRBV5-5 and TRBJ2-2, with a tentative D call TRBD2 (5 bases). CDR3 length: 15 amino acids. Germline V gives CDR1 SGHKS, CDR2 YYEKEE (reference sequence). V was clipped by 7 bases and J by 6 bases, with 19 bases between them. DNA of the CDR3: TGTGCCAGCCTAGCCCTCACGGGGAAACCCGGGGAGCTGTTTTTT. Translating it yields CASLALTGKPGELFF.

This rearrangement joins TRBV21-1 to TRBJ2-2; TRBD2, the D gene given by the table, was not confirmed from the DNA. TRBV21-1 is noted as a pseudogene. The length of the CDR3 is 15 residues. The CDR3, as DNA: TGTGCCAGCAGTAAGGGACTAGCGTCCACCGGGGAGCTGTTTTTT. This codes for CASSKGLASTGELFF.

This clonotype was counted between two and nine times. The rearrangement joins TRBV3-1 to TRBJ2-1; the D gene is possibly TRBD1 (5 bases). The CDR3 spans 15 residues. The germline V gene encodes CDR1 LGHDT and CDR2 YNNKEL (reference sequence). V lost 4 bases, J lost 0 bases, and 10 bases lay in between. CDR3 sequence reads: CASSLGHSSYNEQFF. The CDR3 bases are TGTGCCAGCAGCCTTGGACACAGCTCCTACAATGAGCAGTTCTTC.

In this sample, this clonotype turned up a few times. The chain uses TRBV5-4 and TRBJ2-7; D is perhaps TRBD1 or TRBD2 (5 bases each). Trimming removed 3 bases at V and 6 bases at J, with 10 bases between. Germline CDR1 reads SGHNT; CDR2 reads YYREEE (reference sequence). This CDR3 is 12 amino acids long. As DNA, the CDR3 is TGTGCCAGCAGCTGGCTTGGGGGCGAGCAGTACTTC. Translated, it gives CASSWLGGEQYF.

In DNA form, the CDR3 reads TGTGCCAGCAGCCAAGAGGACAGATGGAACACTGAAGCTTTCTTT. This codes for CASSQEDRWNTEAFF. The chain is built from TRBV3-1 and TRBJ1-1; tentative D call: TRBD1 (6 bases). The CDR3 totals 15 residues. The V end lost 0 bases, the J end lost 1 base, and 9 bases lay between the germline ends. Germline values: CDR1 LGHDT, CDR2 YNNKEL (reference sequence).

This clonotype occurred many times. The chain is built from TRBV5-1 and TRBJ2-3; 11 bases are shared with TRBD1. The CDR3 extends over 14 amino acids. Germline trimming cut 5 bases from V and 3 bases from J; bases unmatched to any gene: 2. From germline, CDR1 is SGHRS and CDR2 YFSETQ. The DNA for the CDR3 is TGCGCCAGCAGACGGGACAGGGGGACAGATACGCAGTATTTT. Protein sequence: CASRRDRGTDTQYF.

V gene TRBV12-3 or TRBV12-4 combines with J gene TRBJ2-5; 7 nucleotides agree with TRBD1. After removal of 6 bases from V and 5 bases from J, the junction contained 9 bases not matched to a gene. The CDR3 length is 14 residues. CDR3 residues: CASRGQSLYETQYF. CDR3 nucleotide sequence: TGTGCCAGCAGGGGACAGAGCTTGTATGAGACCCAGTACTTC.

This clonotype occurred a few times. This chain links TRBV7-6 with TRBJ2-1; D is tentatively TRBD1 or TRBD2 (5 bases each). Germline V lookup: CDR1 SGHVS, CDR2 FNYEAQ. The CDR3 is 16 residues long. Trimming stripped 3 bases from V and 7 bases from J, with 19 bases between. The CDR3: CASSFSSLGAGNEQFF. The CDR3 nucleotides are TGTGCCAGCAGCTTCTCATCTCTCGGGGCAGGAAATGAGCAGTTCTTC. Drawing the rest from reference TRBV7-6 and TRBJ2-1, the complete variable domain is GAGVSQSPRYKVTKRGQDVALRCDPISGHVSLYWYRQALGQGPEFLTYFNYEAQQDKSGLPNDRFSAERPEGSISTLTIQRTEQRDSAMYRCASSFSSLGAGNEQFFGPGTRLTVL.

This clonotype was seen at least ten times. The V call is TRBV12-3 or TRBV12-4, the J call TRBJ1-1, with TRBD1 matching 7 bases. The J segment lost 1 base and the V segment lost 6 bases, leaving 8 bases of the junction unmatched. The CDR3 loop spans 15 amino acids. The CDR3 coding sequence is TGTGCCAGCAGCACCCGACAGGGACCGAACACTGAAGCTTTCTTT. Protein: CASSTRQGPNTEAFF.

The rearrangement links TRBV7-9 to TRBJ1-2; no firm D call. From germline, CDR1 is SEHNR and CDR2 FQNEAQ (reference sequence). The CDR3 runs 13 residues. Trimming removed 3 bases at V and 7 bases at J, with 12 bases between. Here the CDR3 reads CASSFRTLSGYTF. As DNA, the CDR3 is TGTGCCAGCAGCTTTCGGACGCTAAGTGGCTACACCTTC.